The sequence of this T cell receptor beta chain was determined in a study of cytomegalovirus exposure and HLA in healthy donors. Study-level findings and limits: Reports indicate that TCR beta sequences accurately predicted the HLA-A and HLA-B alleles of most subjects. Among the sequence variants, a highly shared cluster was likely an artifact of sequencing. An analysis that was carried out later associated 15,000 to 20,000 TCR beta sequences with HLA alleles at 0.05 false discovery rate.

The PCR ran on 60 Vbeta and 13 Jbeta primers. Using immunoSEQ multiplex PCR, the repertoire was profiled, and TCRdb retains in-frame clones only, with some absent. The table lists 180,000 or so clones, around 75% of them singletons. Note on this clone: Its antigen is unidentified.

Sequencing used PBMCs. This TCR came from a woman aged 40-49 years in good health and CMV-seropositive.

Here the CDR3 reads CASSAGTSGRIEQFF. In DNA form, the CDR3 reads TGTGCCAGCAGCGCCGGGACTAGCGGGAGGATTGAGCAGTTCTTC. This chain connects TRBV5-8 to TRBJ2-1, with 15 bases matching TRBD2. Germline V gene sequence: CDR1 SGHTS, CDR2 YDEGEE. This CDR3 comprises 15 residues. Unmatched junction bases numbered 5, after V lost 4 bases and J lost 9 bases. Filled out from reference TRBV5-8 and TRBJ2-1, the complete variable domain reads EAGVTQSPTHLIKTRGQQATLRCSPISGHTSVYWYQQALGLGLQFLLWYDEGEERNRGNFPPRFSGRQFPNYSSELNVNALELEDSALYLCASSAGTSGRIEQFFGPGTRLTVL.